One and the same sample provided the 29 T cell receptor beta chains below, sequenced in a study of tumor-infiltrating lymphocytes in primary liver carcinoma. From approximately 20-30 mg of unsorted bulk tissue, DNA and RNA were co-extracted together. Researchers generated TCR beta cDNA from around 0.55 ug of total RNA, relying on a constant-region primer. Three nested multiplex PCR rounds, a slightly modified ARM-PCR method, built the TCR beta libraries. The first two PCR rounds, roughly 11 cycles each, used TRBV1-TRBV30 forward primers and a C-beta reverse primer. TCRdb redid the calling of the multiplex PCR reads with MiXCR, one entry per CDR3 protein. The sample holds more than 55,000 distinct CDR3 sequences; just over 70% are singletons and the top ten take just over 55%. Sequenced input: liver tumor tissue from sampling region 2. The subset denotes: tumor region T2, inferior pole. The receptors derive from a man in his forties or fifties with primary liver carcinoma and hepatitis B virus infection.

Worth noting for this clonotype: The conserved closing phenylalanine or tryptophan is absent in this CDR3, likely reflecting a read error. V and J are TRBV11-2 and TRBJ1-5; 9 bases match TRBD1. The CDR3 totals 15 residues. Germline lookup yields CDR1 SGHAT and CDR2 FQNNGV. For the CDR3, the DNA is TGTGCCAGTAGCCCGGACAGGGGTAGCAATCGGCCCCAGCATTAT. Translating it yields CASSPDRGSNRPQHY.

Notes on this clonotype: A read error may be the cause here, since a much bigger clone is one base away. The CDR3 region is CASSPGLFTDTQYF. DNA of the CDR3: TGTGCCAGCAGTCCTGGACTTTTCACAGATACGCAGTATTTT. This chain links TRBV7-9 with TRBJ2-3, with D perhaps matching TRBD2 (5 bases). Germline V gene sequence: CDR1 SEHNR, CDR2 FQNEAQ (reference sequence). V gave up 6 bases and J gave up 2 bases, with 12 bases separating them. The CDR3 consists of 14 residues.

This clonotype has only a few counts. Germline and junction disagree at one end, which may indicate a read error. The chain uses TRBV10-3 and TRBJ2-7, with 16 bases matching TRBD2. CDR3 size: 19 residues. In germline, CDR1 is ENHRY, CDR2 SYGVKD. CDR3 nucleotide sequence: TGTGCCATCGCCAGACGATCGGGACTAGCGGGAGGGTTCTCCTATGAGCAGTACTTC. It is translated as CAIARRSGLAGGFSYEQYF.

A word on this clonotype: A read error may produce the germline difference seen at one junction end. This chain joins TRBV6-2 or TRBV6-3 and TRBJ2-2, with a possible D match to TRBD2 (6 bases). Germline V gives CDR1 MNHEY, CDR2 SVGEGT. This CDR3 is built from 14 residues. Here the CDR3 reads CASRYSSDTGKLFF. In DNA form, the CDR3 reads TGTGCCAGCAGATACTCTAGCGACACCGGGAAGCTGTTTTTT.

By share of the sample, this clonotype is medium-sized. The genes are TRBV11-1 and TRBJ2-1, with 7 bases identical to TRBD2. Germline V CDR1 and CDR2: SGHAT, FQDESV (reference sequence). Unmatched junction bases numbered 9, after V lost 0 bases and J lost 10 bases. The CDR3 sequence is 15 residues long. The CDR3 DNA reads TGTGCCAGCAGCTTAGCGAGGACGGGAGGAAGGGAGCAGTTCTTC. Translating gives CASSLARTGGREQFF.

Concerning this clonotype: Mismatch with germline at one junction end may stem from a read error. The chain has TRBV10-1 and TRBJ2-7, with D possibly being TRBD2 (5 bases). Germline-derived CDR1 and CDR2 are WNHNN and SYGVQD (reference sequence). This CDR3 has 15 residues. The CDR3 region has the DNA TGCGCCAGCAGTGGGTTCGGACTTAGATGGAACGAACAGTACTTC. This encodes CASSGFGLRWNEQYF.

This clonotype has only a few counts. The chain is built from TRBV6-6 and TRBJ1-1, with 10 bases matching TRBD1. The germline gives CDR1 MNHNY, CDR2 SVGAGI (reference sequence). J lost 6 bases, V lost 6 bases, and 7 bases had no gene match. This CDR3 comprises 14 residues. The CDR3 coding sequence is TGTGCCAGCAGATATGACAGGGGGCTTCCTGAAGCTTTCTTT. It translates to CASRYDRGLPEAFF.

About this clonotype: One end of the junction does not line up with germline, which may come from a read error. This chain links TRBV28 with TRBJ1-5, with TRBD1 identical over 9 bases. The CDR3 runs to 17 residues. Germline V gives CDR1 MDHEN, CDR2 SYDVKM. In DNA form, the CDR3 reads TGTGCCAGTAGTTTATGGGGACAGGGTCTCAGCGATCAGCCCCAGCATTTT. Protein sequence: CASSLWGQGLSDQPQHF.

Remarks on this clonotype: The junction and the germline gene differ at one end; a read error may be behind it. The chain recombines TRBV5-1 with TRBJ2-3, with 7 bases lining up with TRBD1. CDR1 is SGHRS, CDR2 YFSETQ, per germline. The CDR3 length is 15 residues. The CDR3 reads CASRLTGLTPDTQYF. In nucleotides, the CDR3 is TGCGCCAGCAGACTGACAGGGTTGACGCCAGATACACAGTATTTT.

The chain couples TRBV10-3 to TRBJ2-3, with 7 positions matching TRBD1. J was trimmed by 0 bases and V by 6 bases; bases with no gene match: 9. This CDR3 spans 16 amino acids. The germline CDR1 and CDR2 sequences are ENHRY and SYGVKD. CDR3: CAIRHIEGASTDTQYF. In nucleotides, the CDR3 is TGTGCCATCAGGCACATTGAGGGGGCTAGCACAGATACGCAGTATTTT.

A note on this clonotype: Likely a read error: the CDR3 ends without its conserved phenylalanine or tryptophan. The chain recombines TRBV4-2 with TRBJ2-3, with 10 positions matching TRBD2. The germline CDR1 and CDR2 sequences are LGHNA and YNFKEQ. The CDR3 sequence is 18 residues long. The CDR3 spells CDSSQVAPLAGATDTQYS. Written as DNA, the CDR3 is TGTGACAGCAGCCAAGTGGCGCCTCTAGCGGGAGCGACAGATACGCAGTATTCT.

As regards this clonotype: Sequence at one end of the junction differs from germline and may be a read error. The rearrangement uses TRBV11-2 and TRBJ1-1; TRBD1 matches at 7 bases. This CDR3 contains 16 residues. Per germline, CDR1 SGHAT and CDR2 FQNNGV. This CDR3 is CTSSPSRGLANTEAFF. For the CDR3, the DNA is TGTACCAGCAGCCCATCCAGGGGGTTGGCGAACACGGAAGCTTTCTTT.

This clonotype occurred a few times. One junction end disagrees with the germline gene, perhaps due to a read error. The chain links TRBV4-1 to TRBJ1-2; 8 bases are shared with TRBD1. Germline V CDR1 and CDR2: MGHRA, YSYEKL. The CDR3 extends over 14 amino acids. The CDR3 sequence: CASSQGDRNYGYAF. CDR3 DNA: TGCGCCAGTAGCCAAGGGGACAGGAATTATGGCTACGCCTTC.

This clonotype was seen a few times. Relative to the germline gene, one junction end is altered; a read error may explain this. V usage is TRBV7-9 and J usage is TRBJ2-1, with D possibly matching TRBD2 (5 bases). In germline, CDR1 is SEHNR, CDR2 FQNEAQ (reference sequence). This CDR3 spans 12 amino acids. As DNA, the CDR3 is TGTGCCAGCATGGAAGGGCTCGGTGAGCGGCTCTTC. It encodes CASMEGLGERLF.

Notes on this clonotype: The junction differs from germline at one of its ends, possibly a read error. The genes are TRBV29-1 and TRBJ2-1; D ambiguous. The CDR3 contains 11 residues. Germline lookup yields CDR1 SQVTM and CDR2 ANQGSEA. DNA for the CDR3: TGCAGCGTTGAAAGCAACAGTGAGCAGTTTTTC. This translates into CSVESNSEQFF.

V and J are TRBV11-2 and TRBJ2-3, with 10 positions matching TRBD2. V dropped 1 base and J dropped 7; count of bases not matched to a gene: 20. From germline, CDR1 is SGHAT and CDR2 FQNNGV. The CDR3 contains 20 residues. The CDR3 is CASSLVSGGGVAGGVNTQYF. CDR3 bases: TGTGCCAGCAGCTTAGTATCCGGGGGTGGGGTAGCGGGAGGTGTGAATACGCAGTATTTT.

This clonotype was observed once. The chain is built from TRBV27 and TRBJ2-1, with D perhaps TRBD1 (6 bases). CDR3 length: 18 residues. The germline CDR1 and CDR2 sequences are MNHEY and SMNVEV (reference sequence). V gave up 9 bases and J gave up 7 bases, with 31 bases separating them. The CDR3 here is CARRLKAPGAAFGNEQFF. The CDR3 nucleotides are TGTGCCAGGAGACTTAAGGCCCCAGGGGCGGCCTTTGGTAATGAGCAGTTCTTC.

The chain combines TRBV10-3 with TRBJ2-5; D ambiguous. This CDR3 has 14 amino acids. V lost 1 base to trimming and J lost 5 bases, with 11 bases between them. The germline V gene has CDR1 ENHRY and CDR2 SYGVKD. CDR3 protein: CAISELAGKETQYF. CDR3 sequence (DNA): TGTGCCATCAGTGAGTTGGCAGGCAAGGAGACCCAGTACTTC.

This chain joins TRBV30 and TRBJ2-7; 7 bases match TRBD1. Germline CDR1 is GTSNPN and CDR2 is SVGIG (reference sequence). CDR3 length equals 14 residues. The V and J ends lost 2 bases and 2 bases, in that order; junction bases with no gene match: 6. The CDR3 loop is CAWSILQGAYEQYF. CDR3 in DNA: TGTGCCTGGAGTATACTGCAGGGGGCCTACGAGCAGTACTTC.

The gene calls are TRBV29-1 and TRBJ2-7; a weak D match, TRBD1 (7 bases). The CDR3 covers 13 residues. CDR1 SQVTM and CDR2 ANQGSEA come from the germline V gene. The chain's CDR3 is CNATGEVSYEQYF. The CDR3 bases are TGCAACGCTACAGGGGAGGTCTCCTACGAGCAGTACTTC.

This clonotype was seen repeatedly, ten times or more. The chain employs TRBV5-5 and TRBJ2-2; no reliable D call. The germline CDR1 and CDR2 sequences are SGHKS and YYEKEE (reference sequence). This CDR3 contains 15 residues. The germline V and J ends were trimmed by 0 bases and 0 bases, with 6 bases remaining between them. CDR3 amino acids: CASSLGWTNTGELFF. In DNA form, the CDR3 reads TGTGCCAGCAGCTTGGGTTGGACGAACACCGGGGAGCTGTTTTTT.

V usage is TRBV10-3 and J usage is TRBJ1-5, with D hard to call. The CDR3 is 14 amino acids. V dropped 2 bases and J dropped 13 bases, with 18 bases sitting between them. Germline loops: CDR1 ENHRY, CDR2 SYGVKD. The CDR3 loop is CAISERGANQSQHF. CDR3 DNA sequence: TGTGCCATCAGTGAGCGGGGAGCGAATCAGTCTCAGCATTTT.

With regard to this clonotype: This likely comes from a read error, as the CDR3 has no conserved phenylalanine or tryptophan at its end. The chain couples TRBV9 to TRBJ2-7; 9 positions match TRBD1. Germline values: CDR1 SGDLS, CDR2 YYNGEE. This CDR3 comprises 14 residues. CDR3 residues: CANSVGTGIYEQYY. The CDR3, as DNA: TGTGCCAACAGCGTGGGGACAGGGATATACGAGCAGTACTAC.

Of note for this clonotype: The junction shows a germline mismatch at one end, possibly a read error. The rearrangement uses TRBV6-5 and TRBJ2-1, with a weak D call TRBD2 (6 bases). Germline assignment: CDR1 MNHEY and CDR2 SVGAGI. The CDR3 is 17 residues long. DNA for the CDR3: TGTGCCATCAGTTACTCCTATAACGGGAGCTCCTACAATGAGCAGTTCTTC. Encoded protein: CAISYSYNGSSYNEQFF.

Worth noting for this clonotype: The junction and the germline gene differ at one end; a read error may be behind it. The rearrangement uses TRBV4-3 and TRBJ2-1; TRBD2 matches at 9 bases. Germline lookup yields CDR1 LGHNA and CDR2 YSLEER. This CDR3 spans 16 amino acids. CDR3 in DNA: TGCGCCAGTAGCCCTGTGGGACTAGCTCTGAACAATGAGCAGTTCTTC. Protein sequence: CASSPVGLALNNEQFF.

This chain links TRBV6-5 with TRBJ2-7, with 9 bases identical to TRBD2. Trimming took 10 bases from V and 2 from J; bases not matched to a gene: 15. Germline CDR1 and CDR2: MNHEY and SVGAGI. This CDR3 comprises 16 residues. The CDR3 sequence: CAINLFSGSLAYEQYF. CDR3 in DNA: TGTGCCATCAATCTCTTTAGCGGGAGCTTGGCCTACGAGCAGTACTTC.

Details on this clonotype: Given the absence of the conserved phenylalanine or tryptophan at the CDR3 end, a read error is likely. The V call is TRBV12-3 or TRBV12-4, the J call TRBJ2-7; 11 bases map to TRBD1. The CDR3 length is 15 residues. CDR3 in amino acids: CASSFGQGADYEQYS. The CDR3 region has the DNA TGTGCCAGTAGTTTTGGACAGGGGGCGGACTACGAGCAGTACTCC.

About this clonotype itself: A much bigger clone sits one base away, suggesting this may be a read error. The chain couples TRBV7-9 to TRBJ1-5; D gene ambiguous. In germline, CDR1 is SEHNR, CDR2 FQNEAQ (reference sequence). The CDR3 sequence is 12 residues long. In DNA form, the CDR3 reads TGTGCCATCAGCGACCATAATCAGCCCCAGCATTTT. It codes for CAISDHNQPQHF.

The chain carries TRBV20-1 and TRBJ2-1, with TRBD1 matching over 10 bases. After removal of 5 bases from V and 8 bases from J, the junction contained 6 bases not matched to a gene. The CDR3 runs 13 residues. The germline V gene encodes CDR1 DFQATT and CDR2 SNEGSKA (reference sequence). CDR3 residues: CSASRDRGDEQFF. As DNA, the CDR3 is TGCAGTGCTTCACGGGACAGGGGAGATGAGCAGTTCTTC.